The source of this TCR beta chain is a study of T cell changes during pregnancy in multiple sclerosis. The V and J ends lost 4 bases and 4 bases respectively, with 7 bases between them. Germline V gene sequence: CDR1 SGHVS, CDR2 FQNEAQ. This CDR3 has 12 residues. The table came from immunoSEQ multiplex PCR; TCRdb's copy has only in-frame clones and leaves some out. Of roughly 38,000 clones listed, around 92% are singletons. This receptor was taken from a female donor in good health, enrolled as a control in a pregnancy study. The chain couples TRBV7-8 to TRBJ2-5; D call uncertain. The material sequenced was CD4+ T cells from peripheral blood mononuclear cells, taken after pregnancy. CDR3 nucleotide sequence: TGTGCCAGCAGCTCAGGCAGAGAGACCCAGTACTTC. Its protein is CASSSGRETQYF.